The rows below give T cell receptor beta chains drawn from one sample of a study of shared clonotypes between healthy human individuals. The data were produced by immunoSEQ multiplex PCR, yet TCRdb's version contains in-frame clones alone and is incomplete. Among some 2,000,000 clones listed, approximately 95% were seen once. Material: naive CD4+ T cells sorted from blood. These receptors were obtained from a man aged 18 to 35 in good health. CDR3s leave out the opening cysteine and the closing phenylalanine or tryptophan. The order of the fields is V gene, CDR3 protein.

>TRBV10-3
AIRDRLEQNTEAF
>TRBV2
ASGRETQY
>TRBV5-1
ASSTGPLSGNTIY
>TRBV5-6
ASSPTGGASYEQY
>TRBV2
ASSVTRQSNQPQH
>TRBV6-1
ASKSTGGRETQY
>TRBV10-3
AIRSSSTGGDTQY
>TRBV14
ASSHHGGTVGETQY
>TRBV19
ASSIQGTANTGELF
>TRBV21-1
ASRWEGTTGELF
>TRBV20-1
SARRNTEAF
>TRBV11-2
ASSLVFGTGPEKLF
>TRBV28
ASSLRGITNYGYT
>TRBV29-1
SGVLASGIEVVYTPVEQF